Listed here are 26 T cell receptor beta chains from one sample, sequenced in a study of T cells in tuberculosis. The repertoire was sequenced with immunoSEQ multiplex PCR; TCRdb's copy has only in-frame clones and lacks some. The data contain about 45,000 clones, less than 95% of them singletons. Sequenced sample: PBMCs. The receptors originated from a donor between 10 and 35 years old with latent tuberculosis or without tuberculosis infection. Some clones in this sample may be carry-over from other donors' samples.

CDR3 sequence: CASSLGTSGSNYEQYF. The CDR3 DNA follows: TGCGCCAGCAGCTTGGGGACTAGCGGGAGTAACTACGAGCAGTACTTC. J is TRBJ2-7 and V is TRBV5-1, with 13 bases matching TRBD2. Germline V gene data show CDR1 as SGHRS and CDR2 as YFSETQ. This CDR3 is 16 amino acids long. V lost 0 bases to trimming and J lost 3 bases; unmatched junction nucleotides: 3. Filled out from reference TRBV5-1 and TRBJ2-7, the complete variable domain reads KAGVTQTPRYLIKTRGQQVTLSCSPISGHRSVSWYQQTPGQGLQFLFEYFSETQRNKGNFPGRFSGRQFSNSRSEMNVSTLELGDSALYLCASSLGTSGSNYEQYFGPGTRLTVT.

V usage is TRBV28 and J usage is TRBJ2-7; D possibly corresponds to TRBD1 (6 bases). The germline CDR1 and CDR2 sequences are MDHEN and SYDVKM. The V end was cut by 5 bases, the J end by 6 bases, with 17 bases between. The CDR3 runs to 14 residues. The CDR3 DNA reads TGTGCCAGCAGTCCACTTGGCAGGGGCTCCGAGCAGTACTTC. Translating gives CASSPLGRGSEQYF.

The CDR3 bases are TGTGCCAGCAGCCTGGCAGGCCAAAACACCGGGGAGCTGTTTTTT. It specifies CASSLAGQNTGELFF. The chain links TRBV7-3 to TRBJ2-2; D gene ambiguous. The V end lost 5 bases, the J end lost 2 bases, and 12 bases lay between the germline ends. Looked up from germline, CDR1 is SGHTA and CDR2 is FQGTGA. CDR3 length: 15 residues. Combining the CDR3 with reference TRBV7-3 and TRBJ2-2 gives the whole variable domain GAGVSQTPSNKVTEKGKYVELRCDPISGHTALYWYRQSLGQGPEFLIYFQGTGAADDSGLPNDRFFAVRPEGSVSTLKIQRTERGDSAVYLCASSLAGQNTGELFFGEGSRLTVL.

The chain has TRBV18 and TRBJ1-1; TRBD1 matches at 7 bases. The CDR3 sequence is 15 residues long. J lost 8 bases, V lost 2 bases, and 11 bases had no gene match. CDR1 is KGHSH, CDR2 LQKENI, per germline. The CDR3 DNA reads as TGTGCCAGCTCACCATGGCGGACAGGCCAAAGGGAAGCTTTCTTT. It encodes CASSPWRTGQREAFF.

The table lists this clone with a count of one. The gene calls are TRBV19 and TRBJ2-2; D call uncertain. V was trimmed by 4 bases and J by 5 bases, leaving 8 bases between them. This CDR3 comprises 13 residues. Germline CDR1 and CDR2: LNHDA and SQIVND (reference sequence). CDR3 nucleotide sequence: TGTGCCAGTAGTAGTCAGATGACCGGGGAGCTGTTTTTT. It yields the protein CASSSQMTGELFF.

This chain links TRBV6-4 with TRBJ2-1; 13 bases line up with TRBD2. Germline lookup yields CDR1 MRHNA and CDR2 SNTAGT. Unmatched junction bases numbered 7, after V lost 6 bases and J lost 5 bases. The CDR3 has 16 residues. The CDR3 protein is CASSYTGTSGNNEQFF. The CDR3 DNA follows: TGTGCCAGCAGCTACACCGGGACTAGCGGGAACAATGAGCAGTTCTTC.

This chain joins TRBV7-9 and TRBJ1-1; D possibly corresponds to TRBD1 (6 bases). Germline V gives CDR1 SEHNR, CDR2 FQNEAQ (reference sequence). This CDR3 spans 16 amino acids. V lost 5 bases and J 0 bases, leaving 16 bases between the germline ends. CDR3 residues: CASSPGHIELNTEAFF. CDR3 DNA sequence: TGTGCCAGCAGCCCGGGACACATAGAATTGAACACTGAAGCTTTCTTT.

This clone was observed a few times. The chain couples TRBV25-1 to TRBJ2-7; tentatively, D is TRBD2 (5 bases). The germline V gene has CDR1 MGHDK and CDR2 SYGVNS. CDR3 length: 13 amino acids. V was pared by 9 bases and J by 3 bases, with 15 bases between. CDR3 coding DNA: TGTGCCAGTCGGGATTTAAAAGGCTACGAGCAGTACTTC. Amino acid sequence: CASRDLKGYEQYF.

J is TRBJ1-1 and V is TRBV19, with D uncertain. Trimming took 7 bases from V and 4 from J, leaving 19 bases between them. CDR1 is LNHDA and CDR2 is SQIVND in the germline V gene (reference sequence). This CDR3 comprises 15 residues. The CDR3 protein is CASTLSGVRGTEAFF. The CDR3 DNA reads TGTGCCAGTACCCTCAGCGGGGTTCGCGGCACTGAAGCTTTCTTT.

The chain combines TRBV7-2 with TRBJ2-5; 9 bases match TRBD1. The CDR3 loop spans 16 amino acids. V trimming: 6 bases; J trimming: 4 bases; junction bases outside the gene matches: 12. From germline, CDR1 is SGHTA and CDR2 FQGNSA. The CDR3 loop is CASSYRPGQGTETQYF. The CDR3 DNA sequence: TGTGCCAGCAGTTATAGACCGGGACAGGGAACAGAGACCCAGTACTTC. Full variable domain (outside the CDR3, taken from reference TRBV7-2 and TRBJ2-5): GAGVSQSPSNKVTEKGKDVELRCDPISGHTALYWYRQSLGQGLEFLIYFQGNSAPDKSGLPSDRFSAERTGGSVSTLTIQRTQQEDSAVYLCASSYRPGQGTETQYFGPGTRLLVL.

This chain uses TRBV28 with TRBJ1-1; no firm D call. The V and J ends lost 7 bases and 1 base respectively, with 10 bases between them. The CDR3 is 13 amino acids. Germline lookup yields CDR1 MDHEN and CDR2 SYDVKM. In DNA, the CDR3 is TGTGCCAGCACCCTCGGCGGGAACACTGAAGCTTTCTTT. Its translation is CASTLGGNTEAFF.

This rearrangement joins TRBV6-1 to TRBJ2-7; 8 bases fit TRBD2. Losses at the gene ends were 0 bases for V and 5 bases for J; bases not matched to a gene: 6. This CDR3 is 15 amino acids long. The germline V gene encodes CDR1 MNHNS and CDR2 SASEGT. CDR3 coding DNA: TGTGCCAGCAGTGAAGCTTCGGGAGGGCCCCACGAGCAGTACTTC. Translated: CASSEASGGPHEQYF.

The rearrangement uses TRBV5-4 and TRBJ2-2; TRBD1 matches 8 bases. The CDR3 covers 16 residues. J lost 5 bases, V lost 1 base, and 7 bases had no gene match. The germline gives CDR1 SGHNT, CDR2 YYREEE (reference sequence). CDR3 bases: TGTGCCAGCAGCTTGTTTCAGGGGGCGGGTACCGGGGAGCTGTTTTTT. Protein product: CASSLFQGAGTGELFF.

J is TRBJ2-7 and V is TRBV4-1; TRBD1 matches at 10 bases. CDR3 length: 16 amino acids. V lost 2 bases and J lost 3; bases outside the gene matches: 7. CDR1 and CDR2 from the germline V gene are MGHRA and YSYEKL. The CDR3 DNA is TGCGCCAGCAGCCAACCGACAGGGGGCATAGGCTACGAGCAGTACTTC. It specifies CASSQPTGGIGYEQYF.

The chain carries TRBV7-3 and TRBJ1-2, with 9 nucleotides matching TRBD1. The V segment lost 5 bases and the J segment 2 bases; nucleotides outside the gene matches: 9. Looked up from germline, CDR1 is SGHTA and CDR2 is FQGTGA. The CDR3 loop spans 16 amino acids. CDR3 sequence (DNA): TGTGCCAGCAGCAATGCTGGGGGGACAGGGAACTATGGCTACACCTTC. Its protein is CASSNAGGTGNYGYTF. The variable domain in full, completed from reference TRBV7-3 and TRBJ1-2, reads GAGVSQTPSNKVTEKGKYVELRCDPISGHTALYWYRQSLGQGPEFLIYFQGTGAADDSGLPNDRFFAVRPEGSVSTLKIQRTERGDSAVYLCASSNAGGTGNYGYTFGSGTRLTVV.

The chain uses TRBV30 and TRBJ2-1; TRBD2 agrees at 7 bases. CDR3 length: 11 residues. Germline assignment: CDR1 GTSNPN and CDR2 SVGIG (reference sequence). The V gene end was trimmed by 1 base and the J gene end by 10 bases; junction bases not matched to a gene: 1. CDR3 DNA sequence: TGTGCCTGGAGTGCCGGGGGGGAGCAGTTCTTC. Translated, it gives CAWSAGGEQFF.

The CDR3 is CASSYAPGFEPGYTF. CDR3 DNA sequence: TGTGCCAGCAGTTACGCGCCGGGGTTCGAACCTGGCTACACCTTC. The chain couples TRBV6-5 to TRBJ1-2; D remains ambiguous. The CDR3 length is 15 residues. Germline V CDR1 and CDR2: MNHEY, SVGAGI. Trimming stripped 2 bases from V and 7 bases from J, with 17 bases between.

The rearrangement joins TRBV9 to TRBJ1-1; 12 nucleotides align to TRBD1. The germline V gene encodes CDR1 SGDLS and CDR2 YYNGEE. The CDR3 consists of 16 residues. The junction had 10 bases not matched to a gene; V was cut back by 4 bases and J by 6 bases. The CDR3 sequence is CASSTGTGGEYSEAFF. CDR3 nucleotides: TGTGCCAGCAGCACCGGGACAGGGGGCGAGTATTCTGAAGCTTTCTTT.

This chain uses TRBV27 with TRBJ1-2, with D unclear. Trimming took off 6 bases at V and 2 bases at J, with 13 bases between the two ends. Germline V gene lookup returns CDR1 MNHEY and CDR2 SMNVEV (reference sequence). This CDR3 region has 14 residues. CDR3 sequence reads: CASSQARRNYGYTF. The CDR3 DNA reads as TGTGCCAGCAGCCAGGCGAGACGGAACTATGGCTACACCTTC.

V usage is TRBV7-9 and J usage is TRBJ2-1, with D possibly being TRBD1 (5 bases). The CDR3 is made up of 15 amino acids. CDR1 and CDR2 from the germline V gene are SEHNR and FQNEAQ (reference sequence). V lost 1 base, J lost 5 bases, and 12 bases lay in between. In DNA, the CDR3 is TGTGCCAGCAGCTTAGTAGGCCTAGGGGACAATGAGCAGTTCTTC. This translates into CASSLVGLGDNEQFF.

The rearrangement links TRBV11-2 to TRBJ2-5, with 7 bases fitting TRBD1. Germline V CDR1 and CDR2: SGHAT, FQNNGV. The CDR3 contains 15 residues. Trimming took 4 bases from V and 2 from J; bases not matched to a gene: 7. DNA for the CDR3: TGTGCCAGCAGCTCCCGGGACAGACAGCAAGAGACCCAGTACTTC. The encoded protein is CASSSRDRQQETQYF.

This sequence joins TRBV2 and TRBJ1-1, with D maybe TRBD1 (5 bases). V dropped 8 bases and J dropped 1 base, with 11 bases sitting between them. The CDR3 has 13 residues. Germline loops: CDR1 SNHLY, CDR2 FYNNEI. This CDR3 reads CASSWQGNTEAFF. CDR3 DNA: TGTGCCAGCTCCTGGCAGGGGAACACTGAAGCTTTCTTT. Full variable domain (missing parts from reference TRBV2 and TRBJ1-1): EPEVTQTPSHQVTQMGQEVILRCVPISNHLYFYWYRQILGQKVEFLVSFYNNEISEKSEIFDDQFSVERPDGSNFTLKIRSTKLEDSAMYFCASSWQGNTEAFFGQGTRLTVV.

V is TRBV7-8 and J is TRBJ2-5; possibly TRBD2 for D (6 bases). The V gene lost 5 bases and the J gene lost 6 bases, with 13 bases spanning the gap. CDR1 and CDR2 from the germline V gene are SGHVS and FQNEAQ. The CDR3 length is 13 residues. The CDR3: CASSPNGSKTQYF. As DNA, the CDR3 is TGTGCCAGCAGCCCTAACGGGAGCAAGACCCAGTACTTC. Full variable domain (outside the CDR3, taken from reference TRBV7-8 and TRBJ2-5): GAGVSQSPRYKVAKRGQDVALRCDPISGHVSLFWYQQALGQGPEFLTYFQNEAQLDKSGLPSDRFFAERPEGSVSTLKIQRTQQEDSAVYLCASSPNGSKTQYFGPGTRLLVL.

The chain uses TRBV9 and TRBJ2-1, with D possibly matching TRBD1 (6 bases). The V gene's germline CDR1 is SGDLS and CDR2 YYNGEE. V was pared by 5 bases and J by 4 bases, with 16 bases between. There are 15 residues in the CDR3. CDR3 region: CASSALPGQYNEQFF. CDR3 in DNA: TGTGCCAGCAGTGCCCTGCCTGGACAGTACAATGAGCAGTTCTTC.

The gene calls are TRBV29-1 and TRBJ1-2, with TRBD1 matching 9 bases. CDR3 length: 13 residues. V lost 7 bases and J lost 8; bases outside the gene matches: 11. Germline assignment: CDR1 SQVTM and CDR2 ANQGSEA. The CDR3 loop reads CSDGQGYRGGYTF. CDR3 DNA sequence: TGCAGCGACGGACAGGGGTATCGTGGGGGCTACACCTTC.

The chain has TRBV7-9 and TRBJ2-5, with TRBD1 matching over 7 bases. The CDR3 runs to 14 residues. The V gene end was trimmed by 3 bases and the J gene end by 0 bases; junction bases not matched to a gene: 1. The germline gives CDR1 SEHNR, CDR2 FQNEAQ (reference sequence). The CDR3 loop is CASSFGQDQETQYF. In DNA, the CDR3 is TGTGCCAGCAGCTTTGGACAGGACCAAGAGACCCAGTACTTC.